This T cell receptor beta chain emerged from a study of blood T cell repertoires in COVID-19. Study at large: Acute-phase and convalescent COVID-19 samples originated in the United States, Italy and Spain.

Methods used by the authors: Cell counts per sample came from amplifying reference gene primers. Data came from immunoSEQ multiplex PCR; TCRdb stores just in-frame clones and leaves some out. V and J calls and clone size are those listed in that table; D and trimming were worked out from the DNA. In the table there are over 140,000 clones, roughly four fifths of which are singletons. The sequence came from a woman of 80 years or more with active or convalescent COVID-19. The sample comprised peripheral blood.

CDR3: CASSLNGGEAFF. In DNA form, the CDR3 reads TGTGCCAGCAGTTTAAATGGAGGGGAAGCTTTCTTT. The chain joins TRBV27 to TRBJ1-1; D gene uncertain. Germline CDR1 and CDR2: MNHEY and SMNVEV (reference sequence). The CDR3 length is 12 residues. Trimming removed 2 bases from V and 8 bases from J, with 9 bases in between.